The TCR beta chain under discussion was sequenced for a study of shared clonotypes between healthy human individuals. Germline V gene data show CDR1 as LNHNV and CDR2 as YYDKDF (reference sequence). V was trimmed by 8 bases and J by 0 bases, leaving 14 bases between them. This CDR3 spans 16 amino acids. Broader study findings: Genetic and exposure-history diversity was limited by the small donor number.

Donors had no recently reported acute infections or vaccinations and were HIV-negative. The repertoire was sequenced with immunoSEQ multiplex PCR; TCRdb's copy has only in-frame clones and lacks some. The sample gives some 450,000 clones, approximately 71% of which show up once; around 11% is in the top ten. Only a few counts were recorded for this clone. The antigen remains undetermined. The sequence was obtained from a woman aged 40 to 55 in good health. Some clones in this sample may be carry-over from other donors' samples. Sequencing was performed on PBMCs. The chain combines TRBV15 with TRBJ2-6; tentatively, D is TRBD1 (5 bases). The CDR3 protein is CATSPREGSGANVLTF. CDR3 bases: TGTGCCACCTCCCCCAGGGAAGGCTCTGGGGCCAACGTCCTGACTTTC.